One sample yielded the 27 T cell receptor beta chains listed below, sequenced in a study of CD8+CD57+ T cells in acquired aplastic anemia. CDR3 and TCR beta VDJ profiling relied on genomic DNA as the template. TCRdb re-derived calls from the reads in MiXCR, one entry per CDR3 protein. The table shows about 200,000 distinct CDR3 sequences, with 34% occurring only once. The specimen was sorted CD4+, CD8+, or CD8+CD57+ T cells (not recorded which) from PBMCs. All receptors derive from a human donor in good health, serving as a control.

This clonotype was detected ten times or more. This chain connects TRBV10-2 to TRBJ2-7, with 10 bases that match TRBD2. Unmatched junction bases numbered 9, after V lost 5 bases and J lost 5 bases. The CDR3 runs to 15 residues. CDR1 is WSHSY, CDR2 SAAADI, per germline. The CDR3 coding sequence is TGCGCCAGCAGTCCTTTAAGCGGGAGGGCCAACGAGCAGTACTTC. Protein sequence: CASSPLSGRANEQYF.

There are many counts of this clonotype. V usage is TRBV5-1 and J usage is TRBJ2-7; no clear D. V gave up 1 base and J gave up 5 bases, with 13 bases separating them. The CDR3 is 14 residues long. Per the germline V gene, CDR1 is SGHRS and CDR2 is YFSETQ. The CDR3 region is CASSLIPVRNEQYF. CDR3 nucleotides: TGCGCCAGCAGCTTGATCCCGGTACGGAACGAGCAGTACTTC. Combining the CDR3 with reference TRBV5-1 and TRBJ2-7 gives the whole variable domain KAGVTQTPRYLIKTRGQQVTLSCSPISGHRSVSWYQQTPGQGLQFLFEYFSETQRNKGNFPGRFSGRQFSNSRSEMNVSTLELGDSALYLCASSLIPVRNEQYFGPGTRLTVT.

This clonotype was observed at least ten times. In DNA form, the CDR3 reads TGTGCCACCGGGGAGACCGGGACAGGAGGGGATGGCTACACCTTC. It translates to CATGETGTGGDGYTF. V is TRBV24-1 and J is TRBJ1-2; 8 bases are a match to TRBD1. The germline gives CDR1 KGHDR, CDR2 SFDVKD. Trimming took 9 bases from V and 6 from J; bases not matched to a gene: 14. The length of the CDR3 is 15 residues.

This clonotype has more than one count but fewer than ten. The chain uses TRBV5-1 and TRBJ1-3; TRBD1 matches 7 bases. The CDR3 totals 15 residues. J gave up 6 bases and V 4 bases, and 10 bases lay outside the gene matches. CDR1 is SGHRS, CDR2 YFSETQ, per germline. The DNA of the CDR3 is TGCGCCAGCAGCAAAGAGGGACAGCCTGAAAACACCATATATTTT. It specifies CASSKEGQPENTIYF.

This clonotype came up many times. This sequence joins TRBV2 and TRBJ1-1, with D perhaps matching TRBD1 (5 bases). Trimming took off 8 bases at V and 8 bases at J, with 12 bases between the two ends. The germline V gene has CDR1 SNHLY and CDR2 FYNNEI. The CDR3 is 11 amino acids. The CDR3 here is CASLRGREAFF. The CDR3 DNA reads TGTGCCAGCCTAAGGGGCAGGGAAGCTTTCTTT.

As concerns this clonotype: At one of its ends the junction is not consistent with the germline gene, which may arise from a read error. CDR3 residues: CATSVEQGVDEQYF. CDR3 nucleotide sequence: TGTGCCACCAGTGTCGAGCAGGGGGTCGACGAGCAGTACTTC. This chain uses TRBV10-3 with TRBJ2-7, with 7 nucleotides matching TRBD1. Per germline, CDR1 ENHRY and CDR2 SYGVKD. The CDR3 has 14 amino acids.

The V gene is TRBV3-1, the J gene TRBJ2-2, with 7 bases matching TRBD2. With 6 bases clipped from V and 0 bases from J, the junction kept 1 base outside the gene matches. CDR1 and CDR2 (germline): LGHDT, YNNKEL (reference sequence). CDR3 length: 14 amino acids. The CDR3 spells CASRRGTNTGELFF. The DNA for the CDR3 is TGTGCCAGCAGGCGGGGGACGAACACCGGGGAGCTGTTTTTT.

Ten or more counts support this clonotype. V is TRBV7-2 and J is TRBJ2-1, with no clear D. Per the germline V gene, CDR1 is SGHTA and CDR2 is FQGNSA. V was trimmed by 6 bases and J by 13 bases, leaving 19 bases between them. The CDR3 runs to 13 residues. The chain's CDR3 is CASSSEVGLEQFF. CDR3 bases: TGTGCCAGCAGTTCTGAGGTGGGGTTGGAACAGTTCTTC. The full variable domain, its missing parts supplied by reference TRBV7-2 and TRBJ2-1, is GAGVSQSPSNKVTEKGKDVELRCDPISGHTALYWYRQSLGQGLEFLIYFQGNSAPDKSGLPSDRFSAERTGGSVSTLTIQRTQQEDSAVYLCASSSEVGLEQFFGPGTRLTVL.

In this sample, this clonotype turned up a few times. The V gene is TRBV25-1, the J gene TRBJ1-2, with 7 bases identical to TRBD1. This CDR3 region has 14 residues. Germline V gives CDR1 MGHDK, CDR2 SYGVNS. J lost 1 base, V lost 6 bases, and 5 bases had no gene match. CDR3 bases: TGTGCCAGCAGGGACAGACAGGGTAACTATGGCTACACCTTC. This encodes CASRDRQGNYGYTF.

This clonotype was counted between two and nine times. The CDR3 DNA reads as TGTGCCACCAGCGCTGACAGGGGGCTAGATACGCAGTATTTT. Protein sequence: CATSADRGLDTQYF. V gene TRBV15 combines with J gene TRBJ2-3; 10 bases match TRBD1. There are 14 residues in the CDR3. Per the germline V gene, CDR1 is LNHNV and CDR2 is YYDKDF (reference sequence). After removal of 5 bases from V and 5 bases from J, the junction contained 4 bases not matched to a gene.

In its sample, this clonotype was seen many times. This chain joins TRBV12-3 or TRBV12-4 and TRBJ2-3; the D is unclear. The CDR3 sequence is 16 residues long. The V end was cut by 9 bases, the J end by 1 base, with 20 bases between. The CDR3 DNA follows: TGTGCCAGTCTACCAAATATTTGGGATGGCACAGATACGCAGTATTTT. Its protein is CASLPNIWDGTDTQYF.

This clonotype was seen only once. The junction departs from germline at one end; a sequencing error may be responsible. CDR3 loop: CASSEVVGGAYNEQFF. CDR3 bases: TGTGCCAGCAGTGAAGTTGTCGGGGGGGCCTACAATGAGCAGTTCTTC. V usage is TRBV10-2 and J usage is TRBJ2-1; 8 bases agree with TRBD2. Looked up from germline, CDR1 is WSHSY and CDR2 is SAAADI. The CDR3 loop spans 16 amino acids.

This chain connects TRBV30 to TRBJ1-1; D not resolved. CDR3 length equals 13 residues. CDR1 is GTSNPN, CDR2 SVGIG, per germline (reference sequence). V was pared by 1 base and J by 2 bases, with 8 bases between. DNA of the CDR3: TGTGCCTGGAGTGGCCATTTCAACACTGAAGCTTTCTTT. It is translated as CAWSGHFNTEAFF. The whole variable domain, remainder taken from reference TRBV30 and TRBJ1-1, is SQTIHQWPATLVQPVGSPLSLECTVEGTSNPNLYWYRQAAGRGLQLLFYSVGIGQISSEVPQNLSASRPQDRQFILSSKKLLLSDSGFYLCAWSGHFNTEAFFGQGTRLTVV.

In its sample, this clonotype was seen many times. The chain combines TRBV10-3 with TRBJ2-3, with D possibly TRBD1 on 7 matching bases. The germline CDR1 and CDR2 sequences are ENHRY and SYGVKD. The CDR3 loop spans 17 amino acids. Trimming stripped 3 bases from V and 1 base from J, with 17 bases between. Here the CDR3 DNA reads TGTGCCATCAGTGAATGGAGGGTTGGGACAGGCACAGATACGCAGTATTTT. It encodes CAISEWRVGTGTDTQYF.

A word on this clonotype: A read error may explain this, as a much larger clone is one base away. J is TRBJ1-5 and V is TRBV7-9, with D unresolved. Germline lookup yields CDR1 SEHNR and CDR2 FQNEAQ (reference sequence). Trimming pared 1 base from V and 6 bases from J, leaving 10 bases between. There are 14 residues in the CDR3. The CDR3: CASSLVAGSQPQHF. For the CDR3, the DNA is TGTGCCAGCAGCTTAGTGGCAGGCAGTCAGCCCCAGCATTTT.

There are a few counts of this clonotype. The rearrangement links TRBV9 to TRBJ1-4; TRBD1 matches 9 bases. V gave up 4 bases and J gave up 7 bases; unmatched junction bases: 8. Germline assignment: CDR1 SGDLS and CDR2 YYNGEE. The CDR3 is 15 amino acids. As DNA, the CDR3 is TGTGCCAGCAGCTCCGGACAGGGGCCGGGTGAAAAACTGTTTTTT. Translated: CASSSGQGPGEKLFF.

V gene TRBV2 combines with J gene TRBJ1-3; maybe TRBD1 (5 bases). V lost 7 bases and J 1 base, leaving 14 bases between the germline ends. The CDR3 length is 15 residues. Germline V gene data show CDR1 as SNHLY and CDR2 as FYNNEI. CDR3 in DNA: TGTGCCAGCACCCCCCGGGGCGGATCTGGAAACACCATATATTTT. This gives the protein CASTPRGGSGNTIYF.

Comments on this clonotype: It is likely a read error, because the conserved phenylalanine at the end of the CDR3 is missing. The chain couples TRBV7-8 to TRBJ1-1, with a possible D match to TRBD1 (6 bases). Germline assignment: CDR1 SGHVS and CDR2 FQNEAQ. The CDR3 covers 16 residues. The V end lost 3 bases, the J end lost 1 base, and 15 bases lay between the germline ends. The DNA for the CDR3 is TGTGCCAGCAGCTTTACATCGGGACAAACGAACACTGAAGCTTTCTAT. It yields the protein CASSFTSGQTNTEAFY.

The sample holds many counts of this clonotype. J is TRBJ1-5 and V is TRBV2; 9 bases are a match to TRBD1. Looked up from germline, CDR1 is SNHLY and CDR2 is FYNNEI. The CDR3 length is 14 residues. Trimming cost V 6 bases and J 5 bases; bases outside gene matches: 5. The CDR3 bases are TGTGCCAGCAGGCGACAGGGGGTGGATCAGCCCCAGCATTTT. It specifies CASRRQGVDQPQHF.

As DNA, the CDR3 is TGCAGCGTTGACCGAGGGGATAGCGGGTGGCAGACCCAGTACTTC. Protein: CSVDRGDSGWQTQYF. The chain links TRBV29-1 to TRBJ2-5; 7 bases agree with TRBD2. J gave up 6 bases and V 3 bases, and 13 bases lay outside the gene matches. Per germline, CDR1 SQVTM and CDR2 ANQGSEA. There are 15 residues in the CDR3.

This clonotype was seen ten or more times. This rearrangement joins TRBV2 to TRBJ1-2; 8 bases agree with TRBD1. Germline V gene sequence: CDR1 SNHLY, CDR2 FYNNEI. Germline trimming cut 2 bases from V and 5 bases from J; bases unmatched to any gene: 10. The CDR3 is 16 amino acids. The CDR3 DNA reads TGTGCCAGCAGTGAAATGTCGGCAGGGGGCCGGTATGGCTACACCTTC. Its protein is CASSEMSAGGRYGYTF.

In the case of this clonotype: Germline and junction disagree at one end, which may indicate a read error. This rearrangement joins TRBV11-1 to TRBJ1-2; tentatively, D is TRBD1 (6 bases). This CDR3 has 18 amino acids. The V gene's germline CDR1 is SGHAT and CDR2 FQDESV (reference sequence). Here the CDR3 reads CASSSRRGEDSGNYGHTF. The CDR3 nucleotides read TGTGCCAGCAGCTCACGAAGGGGTGAGGACAGTGGAAACTATGGCCACACCTTC.

On this clonotype itself: A much larger clone lies a single base off, so this may be a read error. The CDR3 end shows no conserved phenylalanine or tryptophan, and so a read error is likely. The V call is TRBV20-1, the J call TRBJ2-3, with D unresolved. CDR3 size: 13 residues. Germline assignment: CDR1 DFQATT and CDR2 SNEGSKA (reference sequence). Trimming took 4 bases from V and 10 from J, leaving 18 bases between them. CDR3 in amino acids: CSAISPSAGAQYL. Here the CDR3 DNA reads TGCAGTGCTATCTCCCCGTCCGCAGGTGCGCAGTATCTT.

This clonotype was seen repeatedly, ten times or more. This rearrangement joins TRBV29-1 to TRBJ1-2; TRBD1 agrees at 7 bases. V lost 2 bases, J lost 6 bases, and 3 bases stayed unmatched. CDR3 size: 12 residues. The germline gives CDR1 SQVTM, CDR2 ANQGSEA. The CDR3: CSVEKGADGYTF. DNA of the CDR3: TGCAGCGTTGAAAAGGGGGCGGATGGCTACACCTTC.

This clonotype was picked up many times. V is TRBV19 and J is TRBJ2-1; D is unclear. Trimming cost V 7 bases and J 10 bases, with 20 bases left between them. Germline CDR1 and CDR2: LNHDA and SQIVND (reference sequence). The CDR3 covers 14 residues. CDR3 in DNA: TGTGCCAGTAAACTCGTAAAAGGTCCACGGGAGCAGTTCTTC. It translates to CASKLVKGPREQFF.

The chain recombines TRBV30 with TRBJ1-1; D is possibly TRBD1 (5 bases). The germline V gene encodes CDR1 GTSNPN and CDR2 SVGIG (reference sequence). With 1 base removed from V and 2 bases from J, the gap between germline ends came to 8 bases. The CDR3 runs 13 residues. CDR3 DNA sequence: TGTGCCTGGAGTGGGGGCTCTAACACTGAAGCTTTCTTT. It specifies CAWSGGSNTEAFF.

The table lists this clonotype with many counts. DNA for the CDR3: TGTGCCAGCACTGGGACTAGCTTAGTCTCCTACGAGCAGTACTTC. It translates to CASTGTSLVSYEQYF. The rearrangement links TRBV5-5 to TRBJ2-7; 9 bases are a match to TRBD2. The CDR3 runs to 15 residues. Germline CDR1 and CDR2: SGHKS and YYEKEE (reference sequence). Unmatched junction bases numbered 7, after V lost 6 bases and J lost 0 bases.